These 32 T cell receptor beta chains were sequenced from one sample in a study of immune evolution from preneoplasia to lung adenocarcinoma. Data came from immunoSEQ multiplex PCR; TCRdb stores just in-frame clones and leaves some out. This sample carries 16,000 or so clones, 75% to 90% of them seen once, and the ten largest clones take just over 2.5%. The sequenced material came from FFPE invasive lung adenocarcinoma tissue. The receptors derive from a person in their 70s with invasive lung adenocarcinoma.

The V and J genes are TRBV10-3 and TRBJ2-3; D may be TRBD1 or TRBD2 (7 bases each). V was clipped by 7 bases and J by 3 bases, with 14 bases between them. Per germline, CDR1 ENHRY and CDR2 SYGVKD. CDR3 length equals 14 residues. The CDR3 here is CAIKGGTETDTQYF. Written as DNA, the CDR3 is TGTGCCATCAAGGGGGGGACAGAGACAGATACGCAGTATTTT.

The chain uses TRBV19 and TRBJ2-3; TRBD2 matches at 11 bases. Germline lookup yields CDR1 LNHDA and CDR2 SQIVND (reference sequence). V lost 8 bases and J lost 3; bases outside the gene matches: 10. The CDR3 is made up of 16 amino acids. This chain's CDR3 is CASSQLAGAVTDTQYF. CDR3 sequence (DNA): TGTGCCAGTTCTCAACTAGCGGGGGCTGTAACAGATACGCAGTATTTT.

J is TRBJ1-1 and V is TRBV7-8; TRBD1 might be the D (6 bases). The V end was cut by 5 bases, the J end by 1 base, with 14 bases between. CDR1 is SGHVS and CDR2 is FQNEAQ in the germline V gene. This CDR3 spans 15 amino acids. CDR3 sequence: CASSAYVGQNTEAFF. The CDR3 DNA follows: TGTGCCAGCAGCGCCTACGTGGGACAGAACACTGAAGCTTTCTTT.

The chain joins TRBV5-8 to TRBJ1-3; the D is unclear. The germline V gene encodes CDR1 SGHTS and CDR2 YDEGEE. V was shortened by 2 bases and J by 4 bases, with 4 bases between the two germline ends. This CDR3 spans 12 amino acids. The CDR3 DNA is TGTGCCAGCAGCTTAACAGGAAACACCATATATTTT. This sequence encodes CASSLTGNTIYF. Variable domain in full (rest from reference TRBV5-8 and TRBJ1-3): EAGVTQSPTHLIKTRGQQATLRCSPISGHTSVYWYQQALGLGLQFLLWYDEGEERNRGNFPPRFSGRQFPNYSSELNVNALELEDSALYLCASSLTGNTIYFGEGSWLTVV.

CDR3 region: CASSYSWDSGTGELFF. In DNA, the CDR3 is TGTGCCAGCAGTTACTCTTGGGACAGCGGCACCGGGGAGCTGTTTTTT. The rearrangement joins TRBV6-5 to TRBJ2-2; TRBD1 matches at 7 bases. CDR1 is MNHEY, CDR2 SVGAGI, per germline. CDR3 length: 16 amino acids. Germline trimming cut 0 bases from V and 4 bases from J; bases unmatched to any gene: 5.

This chain connects TRBV28 to TRBJ1-2; D is perhaps TRBD1 (6 bases). This CDR3 is built from 13 residues. With 6 bases removed from V and 8 bases from J, the gap between germline ends came to 16 bases. Germline values: CDR1 MDHEN, CDR2 SYDVKM. The CDR3: CASSPPGQRGYTF. DNA of the CDR3: TGTGCCAGCAGCCCTCCCGGACAGCGCGGCTACACCTTC.

J is TRBJ1-4 and V is TRBV18, with a possible D match to TRBD1 (5 bases). This CDR3 region has 16 residues. Germline loops: CDR1 KGHSH, CDR2 LQKENI. Trimming cost V 3 bases and J 0 bases, with 11 bases left between them. The CDR3 loop reads CASSPRTFSTNEKLFF. The CDR3 DNA sequence: TGTGCCAGCTCACCCCGGACATTTTCAACTAATGAAAAACTGTTTTTT.

This clone was detected a few times. The chain recombines TRBV11-2 with TRBJ2-3; D is unresolved. V lost 2 bases, J lost 4 bases, and 10 bases lay in between. The germline V gene has CDR1 SGHAT and CDR2 FQNNGV. The CDR3 sequence is 14 residues long. The CDR3 DNA is TGTGCCAGCAGCTTAATTGTTTGGGCAGATACGCAGTATTTT. Translating it yields CASSLIVWADTQYF.

The genes are TRBV28 and TRBJ2-1; TRBD2 aligns across 8 bases. In germline, CDR1 is MDHEN, CDR2 SYDVKM. CDR3 length: 15 amino acids. The J segment lost 6 bases and the V segment lost 6 bases, leaving 10 bases of the junction unmatched. Written as DNA, the CDR3 is TGTGCCAGCAGCCCTCAGCGGGAGCGGAGCAATGAGCAGTTCTTC. It is translated as CASSPQRERSNEQFF.

V usage is TRBV19 and J usage is TRBJ2-7; D is uncertain. Germline assignment: CDR1 LNHDA and CDR2 SQIVND (reference sequence). This CDR3 has 13 amino acids. V gave up 3 bases and J gave up 5 bases, with 11 bases separating them. For the CDR3, the DNA is TGTGCCAGTAGTATTGGGCCTCCCCACGAGCAGTACTTC. Translation: CASSIGPPHEQYF.

This chain joins TRBV28 and TRBJ2-1, with 11 bases identical to TRBD2. The trim removed 7 bases at V and 7 bases at J, leaving 6 bases unmatched. Germline V gene data show CDR1 as MDHEN and CDR2 as SYDVKM. The length of the CDR3 is 14 residues. The CDR3 sequence is CASMLAGGNNEQFF. DNA of the CDR3: TGTGCCAGCATGCTAGCGGGGGGTAATAATGAGCAGTTCTTC.

A few counts support this clone. The gene calls are TRBV5-6 and TRBJ1-2; TRBD1 aligns across 8 bases. The CDR3 spans 15 residues. CDR1 and CDR2 from the germline V gene are SGHDT and YYEEEE. After removal of 2 bases from V and 4 bases from J, the junction contained 7 bases not matched to a gene. DNA of the CDR3: TGTGCCAGCAGCTTTGCAGGGGGCGGAACCTATGGCTACACCTTC. Its protein product is CASSFAGGGTYGYTF.

This chain links TRBV6-4 with TRBJ2-2; D may be TRBD1 (5 bases). V was shortened by 5 bases and J by 1 base, with 8 bases between the two germline ends. Per germline, CDR1 MRHNA and CDR2 SNTAGT. The CDR3 spans 14 residues. The CDR3 region has the DNA TGTGCCAGCAGTAAGGGGCTGAACACCGGGGAGCTGTTTTTT. This codes for CASSKGLNTGELFF.

The chain links TRBV6-5 to TRBJ1-1; D remains ambiguous. The V and J ends lost 7 bases and 4 bases respectively, with 16 bases between them. CDR1 is MNHEY and CDR2 is SVGAGI in the germline V gene. The CDR3 sequence is 14 residues long. DNA for the CDR3: TGTGCCAGCACCTCACTCTTCAGCGGCACTGAAGCTTTCTTT. Its protein product is CASTSLFSGTEAFF.

The V and J genes are TRBV9 and TRBJ2-3; 9 nucleotides agree with TRBD2. Trimming removed 6 bases from V and 5 bases from J; junction bases left unmatched: 7. Germline V gene sequence: CDR1 SGDLS, CDR2 YYNGEE. The CDR3 loop spans 14 amino acids. CDR3 coding DNA: TGTGCCAGCAACGGAGCGGGAGGAGTAGATACGCAGTATTTT. Translating gives CASNGAGGVDTQYF.

The chain combines TRBV2 with TRBJ1-1; TRBD1 aligns across 7 bases. The CDR3 is 15 residues long. Germline lookup yields CDR1 SNHLY and CDR2 FYNNEI. J was trimmed by 1 base and V by 6 bases; bases with no gene match: 8. The CDR3 DNA reads TGTGCCAGCAGATTCCAGGGGGTCGCGAACACTGAAGCTTTCTTT. It encodes CASRFQGVANTEAFF.

The genes are TRBV5-1 and TRBJ1-1; no reliable D call. Germline CDR1 is SGHRS and CDR2 is YFSETQ. With 4 bases removed from V and 0 bases from J, the gap between germline ends came to 7 bases. The CDR3 is 13 residues long. CDR3 in amino acids: CASSTTMNTEAFF. The CDR3 DNA follows: TGCGCCAGCAGCACTACTATGAACACTGAAGCTTTCTTT.

The table lists this clone with a count of one. V usage is TRBV11-2 and J usage is TRBJ1-1; weak D call: TRBD1 (6 bases). Trimming took off 5 bases at V and 11 bases at J, with 18 bases between the two ends. Germline V gives CDR1 SGHAT, CDR2 FQNNGV. The CDR3 has 13 amino acids. CDR3 nucleotide sequence: TGTGCCAGCAGCCCCCTGACAGGAAGCATGGCTTTCTTT. This codes for CASSPLTGSMAFF.

The chain carries TRBV23-1 and TRBJ2-3, with 7 bases identical to TRBD2. TRBV23-1 is an open reading frame whose function is uncertain. This CDR3 is 23 amino acids long. Losses at the gene ends were 0 bases for V and 1 base for J; bases not matched to a gene: 25. The CDR3 DNA is TGCGCCAGCAGTCAATCGACTAATCGTGCTCGGGAGGCGGATTCTGGTGGCACAGATACGCAGTATTTT. Amino acid sequence: CASSQSTNRAREADSGGTDTQYF.

V usage is TRBV11-3 and J usage is TRBJ2-5, with 11 bases lining up with TRBD1. This CDR3 has 16 amino acids. Per germline, CDR1 SGHNT and CDR2 YENEEA. Germline trimming cut 5 bases from V and 0 bases from J; bases unmatched to any gene: 5. This CDR3 is CASSPGTGGNQETQYF. The CDR3 nucleotides are TGTGCCAGCAGCCCGGGGACAGGGGGAAACCAAGAGACCCAGTACTTC. Full variable domain (outside the CDR3, taken from reference TRBV11-3 and TRBJ2-5): EAGVVQSPRYKIIEKKQPVAFWCNPISGHNTLYWYLQNLGQGPELLIRYENEEAVDDSQLPKDRFSAERLKGVDSTLKIQPAELGDSAVYLCASSPGTGGNQETQYFGPGTRLLVL.

This clone was found a few times. The chain combines TRBV2 with TRBJ1-2; TRBD1 aligns across 7 bases. V was clipped by 6 bases and J by 4 bases; unmatched bases: 8. CDR3 length: 14 residues. Looked up from germline, CDR1 is SNHLY and CDR2 is FYNNEI. CDR3 sequence reads: CASSRDSLAYGYTF. DNA of the CDR3: TGTGCCAGCAGCCGGGACAGCCTTGCCTATGGCTACACCTTC. Supplemented by reference TRBV2 and TRBJ1-2, the full variable domain reads EPEVTQTPSHQVTQMGQEVILRCVPISNHLYFYWYRQILGQKVEFLVSFYNNEISEKSEIFDDQFSVERPDGSNFTLKIRSTKLEDSAMYFCASSRDSLAYGYTFGSGTRLTVV.

This clone was detected only once. The CDR3 sequence: CASSHRAASNEKLFF. The CDR3 DNA follows: TGCGCCAGCAGCCACCGGGCGGCCTCTAATGAAAAACTGTTTTTT. V and J are TRBV4-1 and TRBJ1-4; no reliable D call. This CDR3 comprises 15 residues. The ends were cut back, 3 bases at V and 3 bases at J, with 11 bases in the middle. Germline-derived CDR1 and CDR2 are MGHRA and YSYEKL.

This chain uses TRBV6-4 with TRBJ2-1, with TRBD1 matching 7 bases. The CDR3 is 13 amino acids. Germline lookup yields CDR1 MRHNA and CDR2 SNTAGT. With 6 bases clipped from V and 7 bases from J, the junction kept 6 bases outside the gene matches. The CDR3 loop is CASSPTGSNEQFF. The DNA for the CDR3 is TGTGCCAGCAGCCCGACAGGGTCGAATGAGCAGTTCTTC.

The rearrangement joins TRBV28 to TRBJ2-7, with 7 bases fitting TRBD1. After removal of 6 bases from V and 2 bases from J, the junction contained 7 bases not matched to a gene. Germline loops: CDR1 MDHEN, CDR2 SYDVKM. CDR3 length: 14 residues. CDR3 DNA sequence: TGTGCCAGCAGCATGGACAGGTTTACCTACGAGCAGTACTTC. Translating it yields CASSMDRFTYEQYF.

The chain uses TRBV12-5 and TRBJ1-1, with D unresolved. The germline gives CDR1 LGHNT, CDR2 FRNRAP. Trimming took off 3 bases at V and 3 bases at J, with 8 bases between the two ends. This CDR3 has 13 residues. CDR3 in DNA: TGTGCTAGTGGTTTTGGCTATTACACTGAAGCTTTCTTT. This gives the protein CASGFGYYTEAFF.

This CDR3 reads CASSLEGADTQYF. As DNA, the CDR3 is TGCGCCAGCAGCTTGGAAGGAGCAGATACGCAGTATTTT. The chain recombines TRBV5-1 with TRBJ2-3, with D uncertain. Germline V CDR1 and CDR2: SGHRS, YFSETQ. CDR3 length: 13 amino acids. V was clipped by 0 bases and J by 4 bases, with 6 bases between them.

This chain joins TRBV28 and TRBJ1-3; D possibly corresponds to TRBD1 (5 bases). The V and J ends lost 5 bases and 2 bases respectively, with 10 bases between them. Looked up from germline, CDR1 is MDHEN and CDR2 is SYDVKM. The CDR3 is 14 amino acids. CDR3 DNA: TGTGCCAGCAGTGGGGGGACCGCTGGAAACACCATATATTTT. This translates into CASSGGTAGNTIYF.

The chain recombines TRBV5-6 with TRBJ2-5, with D tentatively TRBD2 (7 bases). This CDR3 spans 14 amino acids. The V end lost 4 bases, the J end lost 5 bases, and 15 bases lay between the germline ends. CDR1 is SGHDT, CDR2 YYEEEE, per germline. CDR3 in amino acids: CASSRGGGAETQYF. CDR3 DNA sequence: TGTGCCAGCAGCCGAGGGGGGGGCGCGGAGACCCAGTACTTC.

The chain joins TRBV2 to TRBJ2-5; 9 nucleotides agree with TRBD2. Germline V gene data show CDR1 as SNHLY and CDR2 as FYNNEI. This CDR3 contains 14 residues. The junction had 6 bases not matched to a gene; V was cut back by 7 bases and J by 3 bases. The chain's CDR3 is CASIRSSGKETQYF. Here the CDR3 DNA reads TGTGCCAGCATTAGGTCTAGCGGGAAAGAGACCCAGTACTTC.

This sequence joins TRBV5-6 and TRBJ2-5; D may match TRBD1 or TRBD2 (5 bases each). Trimming removed 4 bases from V and 7 bases from J, with 17 bases in between. The CDR3 is made up of 14 amino acids. CDR1 is SGHDT and CDR2 is YYEEEE in the germline V gene. CDR3 nucleotide sequence: TGTGCCAGCAGCGAAGGGACGCCCGAGGGGACCCAGTACTTC. As protein: CASSEGTPEGTQYF.

The chain combines TRBV28 with TRBJ1-1; D is unresolved. Per germline, CDR1 MDHEN and CDR2 SYDVKM. The CDR3 length is 9 residues. Trimming pared 7 bases from V and 9 bases from J, leaving 6 bases between. This chain's CDR3 is CASTDQAFF. The DNA of the CDR3 is TGTGCCAGCACGGATCAAGCTTTCTTT.

This clone was seen once. The V and J genes are TRBV7-8 and TRBJ2-7, with D possibly being TRBD1 (6 bases). V was trimmed by 2 bases and J by 4 bases, leaving 21 bases between them. The CDR3 has 17 residues. From germline, CDR1 is SGHVS and CDR2 FQNEAQ. CDR3 nucleotides: TGTGCCAGCAGCTTACGCTCGGCAGGGGACAAGGGATACGAGCAGTACTTC. Translating gives CASSLRSAGDKGYEQYF.